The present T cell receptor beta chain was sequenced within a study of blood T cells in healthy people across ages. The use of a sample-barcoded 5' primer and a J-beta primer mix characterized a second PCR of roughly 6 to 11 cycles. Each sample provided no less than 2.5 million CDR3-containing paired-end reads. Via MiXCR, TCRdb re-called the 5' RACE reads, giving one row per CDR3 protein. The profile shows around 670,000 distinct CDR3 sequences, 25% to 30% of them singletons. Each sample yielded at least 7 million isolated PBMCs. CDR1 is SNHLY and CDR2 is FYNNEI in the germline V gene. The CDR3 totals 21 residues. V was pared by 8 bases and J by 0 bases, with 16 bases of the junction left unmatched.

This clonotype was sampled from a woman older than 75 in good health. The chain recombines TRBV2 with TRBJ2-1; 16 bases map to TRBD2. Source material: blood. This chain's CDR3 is CASQQGHPGLAGGSSYNEQFF. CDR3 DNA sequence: TGTGCCAGCCAACAGGGACATCCGGGACTAGCGGGGGGGAGCTCCTACAATGAGCAGTTCTTC.